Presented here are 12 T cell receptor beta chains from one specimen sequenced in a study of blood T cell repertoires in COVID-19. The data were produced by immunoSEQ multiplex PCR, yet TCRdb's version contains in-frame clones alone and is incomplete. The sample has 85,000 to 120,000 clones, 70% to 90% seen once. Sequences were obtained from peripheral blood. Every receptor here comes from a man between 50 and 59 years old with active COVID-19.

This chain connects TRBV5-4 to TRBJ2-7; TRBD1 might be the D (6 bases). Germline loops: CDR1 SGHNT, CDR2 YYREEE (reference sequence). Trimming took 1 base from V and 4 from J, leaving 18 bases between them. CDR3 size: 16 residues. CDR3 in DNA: TGTGCCAGCAGCTTGTGGACAGTAAGCAAGGAATACGAGCAGTACTTC. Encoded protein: CASSLWTVSKEYEQYF.

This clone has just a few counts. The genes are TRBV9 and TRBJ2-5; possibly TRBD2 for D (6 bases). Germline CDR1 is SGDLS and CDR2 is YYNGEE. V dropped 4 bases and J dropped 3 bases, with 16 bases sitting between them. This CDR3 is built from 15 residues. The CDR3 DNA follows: TGTGCCAGCAGCCTCACCATAGGAGGGGAAGAGACCCAGTACTTC. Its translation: CASSLTIGGEETQYF.

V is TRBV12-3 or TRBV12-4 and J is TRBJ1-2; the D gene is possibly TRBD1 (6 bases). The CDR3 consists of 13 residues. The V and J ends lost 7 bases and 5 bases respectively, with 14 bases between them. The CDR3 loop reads CASTPDSPYGYTF. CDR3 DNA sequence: TGTGCCAGCACACCGGACAGCCCTTATGGCTACACCTTC.

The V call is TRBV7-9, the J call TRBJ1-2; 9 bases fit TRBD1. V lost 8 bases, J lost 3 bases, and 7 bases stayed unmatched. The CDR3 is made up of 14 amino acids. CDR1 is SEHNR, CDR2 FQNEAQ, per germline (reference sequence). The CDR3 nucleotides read TGTGCCAGCGGGGGGACAGGGACGTACTATGGCTACACCTTC. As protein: CASGGTGTYYGYTF.

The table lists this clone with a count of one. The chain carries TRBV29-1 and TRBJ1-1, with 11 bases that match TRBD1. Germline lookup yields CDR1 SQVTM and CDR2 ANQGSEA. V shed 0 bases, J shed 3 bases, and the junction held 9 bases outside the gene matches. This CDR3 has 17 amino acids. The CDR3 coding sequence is TGCAGCGTTGAAGACCTCGGGACAGGGGGGTCGCACACTGAAGCTTTCTTT. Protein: CSVEDLGTGGSHTEAFF.

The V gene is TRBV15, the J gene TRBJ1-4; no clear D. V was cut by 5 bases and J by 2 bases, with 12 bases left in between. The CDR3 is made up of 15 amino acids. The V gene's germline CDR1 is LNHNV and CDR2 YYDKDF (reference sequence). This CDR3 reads CATSPRRGTNEKLFF. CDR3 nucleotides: TGTGCCACCAGCCCAAGGAGAGGGACTAATGAAAAACTGTTTTTT.

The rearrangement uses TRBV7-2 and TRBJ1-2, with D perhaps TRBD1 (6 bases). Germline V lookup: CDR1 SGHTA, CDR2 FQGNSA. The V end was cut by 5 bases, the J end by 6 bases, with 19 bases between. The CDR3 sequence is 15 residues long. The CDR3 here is CASSPPPGERDGYTF. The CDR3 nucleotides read TGTGCCAGCAGCCCACCCCCAGGGGAAAGGGATGGCTACACCTTC.

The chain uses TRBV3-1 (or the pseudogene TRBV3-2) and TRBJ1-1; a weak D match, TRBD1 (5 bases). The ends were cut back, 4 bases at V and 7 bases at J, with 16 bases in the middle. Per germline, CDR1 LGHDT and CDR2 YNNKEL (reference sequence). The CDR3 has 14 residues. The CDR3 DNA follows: TGTGCCAGCAGCCCGACCCAAGGAAGGGGTGAAGCTTTCTTT. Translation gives CASSPTQGRGEAFF.

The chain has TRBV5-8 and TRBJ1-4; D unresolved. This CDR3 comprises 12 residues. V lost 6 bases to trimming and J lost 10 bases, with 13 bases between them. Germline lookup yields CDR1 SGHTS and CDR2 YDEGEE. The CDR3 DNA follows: TGTGCCAGCATCCCCTGGGAGGGAAAACTGTTTTTT. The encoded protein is CASIPWEGKLFF. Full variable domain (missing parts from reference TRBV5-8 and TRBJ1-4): EAGVTQSPTHLIKTRGQQATLRCSPISGHTSVYWYQQALGLGLQFLLWYDEGEERNRGNFPPRFSGRQFPNYSSELNVNALELEDSALYLCASIPWEGKLFFGSGTQLSVL.

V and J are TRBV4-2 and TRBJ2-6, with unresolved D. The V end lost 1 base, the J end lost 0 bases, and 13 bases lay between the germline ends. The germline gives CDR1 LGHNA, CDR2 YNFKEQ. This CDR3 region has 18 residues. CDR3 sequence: CASSQVPAVRSGANVLTF. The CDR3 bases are TGTGCCAGCAGCCAAGTCCCTGCGGTGCGCTCTGGGGCCAACGTCCTGACTTTC.

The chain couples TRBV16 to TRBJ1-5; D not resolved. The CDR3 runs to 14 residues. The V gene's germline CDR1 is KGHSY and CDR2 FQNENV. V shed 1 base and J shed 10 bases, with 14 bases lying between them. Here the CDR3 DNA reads TGTGCCAGCAGCCAATGGCCCGGGAGTTTCCCCCAGCATTTT. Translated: CASSQWPGSFPQHF.

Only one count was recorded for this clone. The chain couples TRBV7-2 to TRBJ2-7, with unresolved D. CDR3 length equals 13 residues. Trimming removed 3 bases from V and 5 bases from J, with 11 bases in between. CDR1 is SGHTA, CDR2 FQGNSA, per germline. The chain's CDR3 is CASSFRAFDEQYF. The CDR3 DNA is TGTGCCAGCAGCTTTAGAGCTTTCGACGAGCAGTACTTC.